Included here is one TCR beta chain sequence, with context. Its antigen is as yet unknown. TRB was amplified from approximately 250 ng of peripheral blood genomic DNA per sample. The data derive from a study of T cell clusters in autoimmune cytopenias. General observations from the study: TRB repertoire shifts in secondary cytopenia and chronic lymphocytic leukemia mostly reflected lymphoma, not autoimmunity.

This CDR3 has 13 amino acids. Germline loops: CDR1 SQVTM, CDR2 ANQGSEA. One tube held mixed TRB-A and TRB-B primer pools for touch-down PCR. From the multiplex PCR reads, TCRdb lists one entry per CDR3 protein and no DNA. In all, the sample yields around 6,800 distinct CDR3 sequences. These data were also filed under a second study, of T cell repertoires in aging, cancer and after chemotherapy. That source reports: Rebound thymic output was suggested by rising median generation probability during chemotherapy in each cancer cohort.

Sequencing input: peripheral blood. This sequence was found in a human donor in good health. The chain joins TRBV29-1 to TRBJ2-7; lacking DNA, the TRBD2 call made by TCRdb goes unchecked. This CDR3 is CSVEVAGSGEQYF.